These T cell receptor beta chains were read from a single sample in a study of blood T cell repertoires in COVID-19. The data were produced by immunoSEQ multiplex PCR, yet TCRdb's version contains in-frame clones alone and is incomplete. This table holds about 190,000 clones, approximately 84% found once. Specimen: PBMCs or T cells enriched from blood (not recorded which). These TCRs come from a woman in her 30s who had recovered from COVID-19. The CDR3 runs from the conserved cysteine through the conserved F or W. D genes are given only for firm matches. Clone size is shown for a subset of rows, as once, few, many or a class of expanded clone.

J | V | D | size | DNA | CDR3
TRBJ2-2 | TRBV18 | TRBD1 | NA | TGTGCCAGCTCACCCTTAATCCCGGGACAGGGCTCGACCGGGGAGCTGTTTTTT | CASSPLIPGQGSTGELFF
TRBJ2-7 | TRBV27 | NA | NA | TGTGCCAGCACCGGAGGGCCGTTTTACGAGCAGTACTTC | CASTGGPFYEQYF
TRBJ1-5 | TRBV28 | NA | NA | TGTGCCAGCAGTTTTCCTAGGGACAATAATCAGCCCCAGCATTTT | CASSFPRDNNQPQHF
TRBJ1-4 | TRBV5-1 | NA | NA | TGCGCCAGCAGCTCCAGGGGCTCTAATGAAAAACTGTTTTTT | CASSSRGSNEKLFF
TRBJ1-1 | TRBV10-3 | TRBD1 | NA | TGTGCCATCAGTGAGATGCAGGGGGCTGAAGCTTTCTTT | CAISEMQGAEAFF
TRBJ1-5 | TRBV6-6 | NA | NA | TGTGCCAGCAGTTACGGGGGGGGAAGTCAGCCCCAGCATTTT | CASSYGGGSQPQHF
TRBJ1-1 | TRBV19 | NA | NA | TGTGCCAGTAGGACCAGGGGATTAAACACTGAAGCTTTCTTT | CASRTRGLNTEAFF
TRBJ2-1 | TRBV28 | NA | NA | TGTGCCAGCACGCTGGGGGCAGGGAGCCTAAGGAATGAGCAGTTCTTC | CASTLGAGSLRNEQFF
TRBJ1-3 | TRBV6-5 | TRBD1 | NA | TGTGCCACGACAGGGACGCCGGGAAACACCATATATTTT | CATTGTPGNTIYF
TRBJ1-1 | TRBV10-2 | NA | NA | TGCGCCAGCAGTGAGGGGAGAAAGCGAGTTTGGAACACTGAAGCTTTCTTT | CASSEGRKRVWNTEAFF
TRBJ2-3 | TRBV6-5 | TRBD2 | NA | TGTGCCAGCCGCCAGACTAGCGGGGGGACAGATACGCAGTATTTT | CASRQTSGGTDTQYF
TRBJ2-2 | TRBV4-2 | TRBD1 | NA | TGTGCCAGCAGTTCCCCAGGGGGCGCAAACACCGGGGAGCTGTTTTTT | CASSSPGGANTGELFF
TRBJ1-1 | TRBV6-2/TRBV6-3 | NA | NA | TGTGCCAGCAGTTACTCTCCCAGGCTTAACACTGAAGCTTTCTTT | CASSYSPRLNTEAFF
TRBJ1-6 | TRBV28 | NA | NA | TGTGCCAGCAGCATTGACAGGCCAAATTCACCCCTCCACTTT | CASSIDRPNSPLHF
TRBJ2-3 | TRBV10-3 | TRBD2 | NA | TGTGCCATCAGCTACGCCGGGACTAGGACAGATACGCAGTATTTT | CAISYAGTRTDTQYF
TRBJ1-4 | TRBV19 | TRBD1 | NA | TGTGCCAGTACCCTAATGACAGGGTATGGTGAAAAACTGTTTTTT | CASTLMTGYGEKLFF
TRBJ2-3 | TRBV27 | TRBD2 | NA | TGTGCCAGCATAGCACTAGCGGGGGCAGTCGGCACAGATACGCAGTATTTT | CASIALAGAVGTDTQYF
TRBJ2-1 | TRBV7-2 | TRBD2 | once | TGTGCCAGCAGCTTAAGGACTAGCGGGGGCCTTTACAATGAGCAGTTCTTC | CASSLRTSGGLYNEQFF
TRBJ2-3 | TRBV6-5 | TRBD2 | NA | TGTGCCAGCAGTCCGGGGGGGCCTCGGGATACGCAGTATTTT | CASSPGGPRDTQYF
TRBJ2-1 | TRBV5-1 | TRBD1 | NA | TGCGCCAGCAGCTTAGGGGACAGCTCCTACAATGAGCAGTTCTTC | CASSLGDSSYNEQFF
TRBJ2-7 | TRBV5-1 | NA | NA | TGCGCCAGCAGCTCTCAGGGCCACTCCTACGAGCAGTACTTC | CASSSQGHSYEQYF
TRBJ2-5 | TRBV19 | NA | NA | TGTGCCAGTTCTGGAGGGGACCAAGAGACCCAGTACTTC | CASSGGDQETQYF
TRBJ1-2 | TRBV9 | TRBD1 | NA | TGTGCCAGCAGCCCCCACAGGGGAGGCTATGGCTACACCTTC | CASSPHRGGYGYTF
TRBJ2-1 | TRBV28 | NA | NA | TGTGCCAGCAGTTTAGTGGGGCCCGAAGGTGGGTTCTTC | CASSLVGPEGGFF
TRBJ1-2 | TRBV19 | TRBD1 | few | TGTGCCAGTAGTAGGACAGGGGAAGGCTATGGCTACACCTTC | CASSRTGEGYGYTF
TRBJ1-2 | TRBV29-1 | TRBD1 | NA | TGCAGCGTCTCTTCCGGGACAGGGGGCTATGGCTACACCTTC | CSVSSGTGGYGYTF
TRBJ1-5 | TRBV2 | NA | NA | TGTGCCAGTCAGGGATTGTATAGCAATCAGCCCCAGCATTTT | CASQGLYSNQPQHF
TRBJ2-2 | TRBV7-6 | TRBD1 | NA | TGTGCCAGCAGATTAGGACAGGTGAACACCGGGGAGCTGTTTTTT | CASRLGQVNTGELFF
TRBJ1-2 | TRBV28 | TRBD1 | NA | TGTGCCAGCAGCGGGACAGGGGGCTTGTATGGCTACACCTTC | CASSGTGGLYGYTF
TRBJ2-5 | TRBV6-1 | TRBD2 | NA | TGTGCCAGCAGTGAGGTCGGGACTAGCGGAAAAGAGACCCAGTACTTC | CASSEVGTSGKETQYF
TRBJ1-3 | TRBV15 | NA | NA | TGTGCCACCAGCAGAGATCCAGGAATCCGCCCCTCTGGAAACACCATATATTTT | CATSRDPGIRPSGNTIYF
TRBJ2-1 | TRBV3-1/TRBV3-2 | TRBD2 | NA | TGTGCCAGCAGCTCCCAAGCGGGAGGAGCCTTCAATGAGCAGTTCTTC | CASSSQAGGAFNEQFF
TRBJ1-6 | TRBV29-1 | NA | NA | TGCAGCGCCGAAACAGGGAAGGGTTCACCCCTCCACTTT | CSAETGKGSPLHF
TRBJ1-2 | TRBV19 | TRBD1 | NA | TGTGCCAGTAGTCCTTCGGACAGGGCAGGCTATGGCTACACCTTC | CASSPSDRAGYGYTF
TRBJ2-3 | TRBV19 | NA | NA | TGTGCCAGTAGTTACGGACAGTTCACAGATACGCAGTATTTT | CASSYGQFTDTQYF
TRBJ2-4 | TRBV28 | TRBD1 | NA | TGTGCCAGCAGAACCTTCCGGGACAGTAAAAACATTCAGTACTTC | CASRTFRDSKNIQYF